This T cell receptor beta chain was found in a study of regulatory T cells in long-lasting Graves disease. The germline V gene encodes CDR1 MGHRA and CDR2 YSYEKL. The CDR3 loop spans 18 amino acids. Trimming cost V 0 bases and J 1 base; bases outside gene matches: 6. This clonotype was seen many times. Its antigen is as yet unknown. Whole-study results and caveats: Results may be inaccurate due to the small sample size.

The time point was: newly diagnosed GD, antithyroid drugs for less than 3 months. PBMCs provided the RNA from which the TCR library was made. Combining iRepertoire HTBI primers with Arm-PCR of CDR3 regions, the authors built TCR beta libraries. In TCRdb, the multiplex PCR reads were re-called with MiXCR into one record per CDR3 protein. The table has approximately 390,000 distinct CDR3 sequences, under 20% seen once. These data also formed part of another study, on T cells in Graves' hyperthyroidism and ophthalmopathy. As reported in that work: Researchers ran a first-round RT-PCR on the TCR CDR3 using the HTBI primer set. Separation of ophthalmopathy from stable hyperthyroidism was achieved by a 13 V-J model.

Sample: peripheral blood mononuclear cells (PBMCs), taken at new diagnosis, from a patient treated with antithyroid drugs. This sequence was found in a woman aged 18-29 years with Graves disease. This chain joins TRBV4-1 and TRBJ2-3, with TRBD2 identical over 11 bases. CDR3 loop: CASSQDPTLAGGTDTQYF. Written as DNA, the CDR3 is TGCGCCAGCAGCCAAGACCCTACACTAGCGGGGGGCACAGATACGCAGTATTTT.